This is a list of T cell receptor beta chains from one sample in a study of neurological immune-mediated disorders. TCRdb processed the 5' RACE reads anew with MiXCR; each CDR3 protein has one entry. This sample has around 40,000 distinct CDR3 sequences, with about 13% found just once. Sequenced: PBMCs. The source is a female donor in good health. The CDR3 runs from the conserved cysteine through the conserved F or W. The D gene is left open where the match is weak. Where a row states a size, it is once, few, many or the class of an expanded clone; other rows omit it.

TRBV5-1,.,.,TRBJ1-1,TGCGCCAGCAGCGGGGGGGCGATGAACACTGAAGCTTTCTTT,CASSGGAMNTEAFF
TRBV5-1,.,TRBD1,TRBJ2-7,TGCGCCAGCAGCATCCCGGGACAGGCTGCCTACGAGCAGTACTTC,CASSIPGQAAYEQYF
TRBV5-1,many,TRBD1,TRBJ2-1,TGCGCCAGCAGCTTGGCCGGGACAGGGTCAAGGGCTGAGCAGTTCTTC,CASSLAGTGSRAEQFF
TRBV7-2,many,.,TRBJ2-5,TGTGCCAGCAGCTTAGAATCAGGCCCCAAAGAGACCCAGTACTTC,CASSLESGPKETQYF
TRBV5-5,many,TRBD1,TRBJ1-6,TGTGCCACCGCAATCCAGACCAATACAGGGGGTTCACCCCTCCACTTT,CATAIQTNTGGSPLHF
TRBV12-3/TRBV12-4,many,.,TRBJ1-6,TGTGCCAGCAGTTTAGCGGGCCAGGGTTATTCCTATAATTCACCCCTCCACTTT,CASSLAGQGYSYNSPLHF
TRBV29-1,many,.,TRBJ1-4,TGCAGCGTTTATTATCGGACGGACCCAACTAATGAAAAACTGTTTTTT,CSVYYRTDPTNEKLFF
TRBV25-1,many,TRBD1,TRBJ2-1,TGTGCCAGCAGTCCTTCCGGGACAGGGATCAATGAGCAGTTCTTC,CASSPSGTGINEQFF
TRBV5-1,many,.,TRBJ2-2,TGCGCCAGCAGCTTGGGAGGGCTAGCGATCCTCGGGACCGGGGAGCTGTTTTTT,CASSLGGLAILGTGELFF
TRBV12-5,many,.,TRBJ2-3,TGTGCTAGTGGCCCCCCCTCCAACACAGATACGCAGTATTTT,CASGPPSNTDTQYF
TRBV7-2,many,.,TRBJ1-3,TGTGCCAGCAGCTTAGACAGCCTCTCTGGAAACACCATATATTTT,CASSLDSLSGNTIYF
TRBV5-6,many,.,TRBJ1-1,TGTGCCAGCAGCTTGCTGGGTGAAGCTTTCTTT,CASSLLGEAFF
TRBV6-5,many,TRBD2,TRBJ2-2,TGTGCCAGCAGTACCCCCCTGACTAGCGGGAGGACCGGGGAGCTGTTTTTT,CASSTPLTSGRTGELFF
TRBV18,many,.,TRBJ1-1,TGTGCCAGCTCACCACTGAAATCGAACACTGAAGCTTTCTTT,CASSPLKSNTEAFF
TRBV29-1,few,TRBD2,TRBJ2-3,TGCAGCGTTTCAGGTAGCGGGGGCCGTAGCACAGATACGCAGTATTTT,CSVSGSGGRSTDTQYF
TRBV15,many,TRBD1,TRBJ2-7,TGTGCCACCAGCAGAGATAAGGGGGCCACTAATGGGTACTTC,CATSRDKGATNGYF
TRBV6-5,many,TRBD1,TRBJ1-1,TGTGCCAGCAGCGACGAGGGGGCCAAGAGCACTGAAGCTTTCTTT,CASSDEGAKSTEAFF
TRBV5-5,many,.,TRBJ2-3,TGTGCCAGCAGCGCTAGAGGAAAACAGGACTACACAGATACGCAGTATTTT,CASSARGKQDYTDTQYF
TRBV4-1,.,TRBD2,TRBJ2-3,TGCGCCAGCAGCCCACAGCGGGGGAGCACAGATACGCAGTATTTT,CASSPQRGSTDTQYF
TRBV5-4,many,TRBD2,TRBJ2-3,TGTGCCAGCAGCTTGGATCCTAGCGGGTCCGATACGCAGTATTTT,CASSLDPSGSDTQYF
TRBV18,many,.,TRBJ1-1,TGTGCCAGCTCACCACCGGCGGGGGGCGAGACTGAAGCTTTCTTT,CASSPPAGGETEAFF
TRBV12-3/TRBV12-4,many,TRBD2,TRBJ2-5,TGTGCCAGCACCCAGGGACTAGCGGGGGGGGAGACCCAGTACTTC,CASTQGLAGGETQYF
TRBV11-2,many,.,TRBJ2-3,TGTGCCAGCAGCTCCCTTGGCGGGGTTAGCACAGATACGCAGTATTTT,CASSSLGGVSTDTQYF
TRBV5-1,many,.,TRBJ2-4,TGCGCCAGCAGATTCGGAGGGGCTTTGGCCAAAAACATTCAGTACTTC,CASRFGGALAKNIQYF
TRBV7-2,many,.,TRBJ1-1,TGTGCCAGCAGCCCCCATCCCGGGATCACTGAAGCTTTCTTT,CASSPHPGITEAFF
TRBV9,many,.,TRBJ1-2,TGTGCCAGCAGCGACGACTATGGCTACACCTTC,CASSDDYGYTF
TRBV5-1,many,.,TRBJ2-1,TGCGCCAGCACCCCCCTGGAAAATAATGAGCAGTTCTTC,CASTPLENNEQFF
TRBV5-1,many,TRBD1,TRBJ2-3,TGCGCCAGCAGCTTGGACAGGGGGCGGACAGATACGCAGTATTTT,CASSLDRGRTDTQYF
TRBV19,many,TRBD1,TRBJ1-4,TGTGCCACTCGACCACAGGGGAACCGGGAAAAACTGTTTTTT,CATRPQGNREKLFF
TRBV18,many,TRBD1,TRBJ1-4,TGTGCCAGCTCACCCGGGACAGGGAATGAAGAAAAACTGTTTTTT,CASSPGTGNEEKLFF
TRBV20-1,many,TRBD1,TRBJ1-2,TGCAGTGCTAGTCCGACAGGGGGCCGGCGTGGCTACACCTTC,CSASPTGGRRGYTF
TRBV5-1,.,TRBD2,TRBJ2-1,TGCGCCAGCAGCTTGCGCTCCGGGACTAGCGGGAGTATTGAGCAGTTCTTC,CASSLRSGTSGSIEQFF
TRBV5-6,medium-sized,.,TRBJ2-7,TGTGCCAGCAGTCCCAGACTCCCTCTGAAATACTACGAGCAGTACTTC,CASSPRLPLKYYEQYF
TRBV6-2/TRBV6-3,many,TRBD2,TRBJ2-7,TGTGCCTCCAAACTAGCGGGGGGGGACTACGAGCAGTACTTC,CASKLAGGDYEQYF
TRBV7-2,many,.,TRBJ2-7,TGTGCCAGCACTAATTCTGCGGGCTACGAGCAGTACTTC,CASTNSAGYEQYF
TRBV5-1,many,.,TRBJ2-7,TGCGCCAGCAGCTTGGGAACTCAGGACATTGGAGGGCAGCAGTACTTC,CASSLGTQDIGGQQYF
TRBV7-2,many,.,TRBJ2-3,TGTGCCAGCAGCTTAAAGCAATATACGCAGTATTTT,CASSLKQYTQYF
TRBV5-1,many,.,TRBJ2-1,TGCGCCAGCATCGCCGGCGCGGGGATCGGTAGCAATGAGCAGTTCTTC,CASIAGAGIGSNEQFF
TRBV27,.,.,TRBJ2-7,TGTTCCAGCAACCATCCAGGAAACTCCTACGAGCAGTACTTC,CSSNHPGNSYEQYF
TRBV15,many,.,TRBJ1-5,TGTGCCACCAGCAGGGACCGAGGGTATAGCAATCAGCCCCAGCATTTT,CATSRDRGYSNQPQHF
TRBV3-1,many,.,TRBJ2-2,TGTGCCAGCACCAAATTGAAGGGGCGGGACACCGGGGAGCTGTTTTTT,CASTKLKGRDTGELFF
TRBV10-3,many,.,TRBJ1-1,TGTGCCATCAGTGAGAAGGTCCTTACGGACACTGAAGCTTTCTTT,CAISEKVLTDTEAFF
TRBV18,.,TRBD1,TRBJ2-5,TGTGCCAGCTCACCACTTCGTGGGACAGGGGGCGGAGAGACCCAGTACTTC,CASSPLRGTGGGETQYF
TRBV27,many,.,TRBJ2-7,TGTGCCAGCTCCGAAAATCCAGGGCGGTCCTACGAGCAGTACTTC,CASSENPGRSYEQYF
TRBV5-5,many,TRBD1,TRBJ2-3,TGTGCCAGCAGCGAGGGGGACAGCTCCACAGATACGCAGTATTTT,CASSEGDSSTDTQYF